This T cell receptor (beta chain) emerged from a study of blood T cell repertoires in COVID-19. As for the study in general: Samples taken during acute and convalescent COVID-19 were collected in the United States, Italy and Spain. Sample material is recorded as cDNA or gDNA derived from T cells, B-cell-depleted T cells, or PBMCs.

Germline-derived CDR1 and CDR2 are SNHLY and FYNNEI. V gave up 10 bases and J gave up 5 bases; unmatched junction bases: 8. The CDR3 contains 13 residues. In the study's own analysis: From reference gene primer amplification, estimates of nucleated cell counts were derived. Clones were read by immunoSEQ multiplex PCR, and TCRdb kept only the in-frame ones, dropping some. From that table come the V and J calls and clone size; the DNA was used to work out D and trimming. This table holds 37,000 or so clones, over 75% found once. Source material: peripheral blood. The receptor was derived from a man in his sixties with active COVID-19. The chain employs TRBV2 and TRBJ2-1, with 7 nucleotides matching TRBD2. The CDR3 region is CATRDYSNNEQFF. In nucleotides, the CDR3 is TGTGCCACCAGGGACTATTCAAACAATGAGCAGTTCTTC.